Here is one T cell receptor beta chain with its context. Antigen specificity is unknown. This sample is part of a study of blood T cells in healthy people across ages. Together with a sample-barcoded 5' primer, a J-beta primer mix was included in a second PCR lasting about 6 to 11 cycles. Each CDR3 protein is one row after TCRdb ran MiXCR on the 5' RACE reads. The data contain about 940,000 distinct CDR3 sequences, 48% of them singletons. Every participating donor contributed roughly 9.6 milliliters of peripheral blood through a draw. The CDR3 covers 14 residues. From germline, CDR1 is LNHDA and CDR2 SQIVND (reference sequence). Study-wide points: Diversity was higher, and naive CD4+ cells more numerous, in long-lived donors than in aged donors.

The chain is built from TRBV19 and TRBJ2-4, with no clear D. The end of the DNA aligns better with TRBJ2-7, so the J call may be wrong. The sample was blood. The TCR sequence derives from a man younger than 45 in good health. CDR3 DNA sequence: TGTGCCAGTAGGCCCGTGGGCACGGGTTACGAGCAGTACTTC. Encoded protein: CASRPVGTGYEQYF.